A single sample gave rise to the 26 T cell receptor beta chains below, sequenced in a study of cytomegalovirus exposure and HLA in healthy donors. The primer mix had 60 Vbeta and 13 Jbeta primers. Here immunoSEQ multiplex PCR was the method, and the copy in TCRdb shows in-frame clones only, minus some. The profile covers nearly 80,000 clones, with 60% to 85% appearing a single time and approximately 20% taken by the ten largest. Sequences were obtained from PBMCs. The receptors stem from a woman aged 40 to 55 in good health and CMV-seropositive.

The chain links TRBV6-1 to TRBJ1-5; D gene uncertain. The CDR3 has 15 amino acids. Germline V gene sequence: CDR1 MNHNS, CDR2 SASEGT. V was trimmed by 1 base and J by 3 bases, leaving 10 bases between them. CDR3 protein: CASSEEQILNQPQHF. The CDR3, as DNA: TGTGCCAGCAGTGAAGAACAGATCCTCAATCAGCCCCAGCATTTT.

This clone was seen a handful of times. The chain joins TRBV5-4 to TRBJ2-3; D is possibly TRBD1 (5 bases). The CDR3 covers 14 residues. CDR1 and CDR2 from the germline V gene are SGHNT and YYREEE (reference sequence). The V gene lost 4 bases and the J gene lost 0 bases, with 9 bases spanning the gap. CDR3 DNA sequence: TGTGCCAGCAGCCAGGGCGTTAGCACAGATACGCAGTATTTT. It codes for CASSQGVSTDTQYF.

This clone has only a few counts. The V gene is TRBV7-2, the J gene TRBJ1-3; D uncertain. CDR3 length equals 17 residues. Trimming pared 5 bases from V and 0 bases from J, leaving 17 bases between. Germline CDR1 is SGHTA and CDR2 is FQGNSA. The CDR3, as DNA: TGTGCCAGCAGCACCCGGGCCCCAGGAGGCTCTGGAAACACCATATATTTT. Encoded protein: CASSTRAPGGSGNTIYF.

The chain couples TRBV27 to TRBJ1-1, with a possible D match to TRBD1 (6 bases). This CDR3 comprises 14 residues. CDR1 is MNHEY, CDR2 SMNVEV, per germline (reference sequence). Trimming left V 4 bases short and J 3 bases short, with 12 bases between. The CDR3 reads CASSWRGPHTEAFF. The CDR3 nucleotides are TGTGCCAGCAGTTGGCGGGGGCCTCACACTGAAGCTTTCTTT.

In this sample, this clone turned up a few times. The V call is TRBV6-9, the J call TRBJ1-2; D may be TRBD1 (5 bases). The V gene lost 3 bases and the J gene lost 7 bases, with 12 bases spanning the gap. The CDR3 consists of 13 residues. The V gene's germline CDR1 is MNHGY and CDR2 SVAAGI. CDR3 sequence: CASSYSIQGGYTF. The CDR3 nucleotides read TGTGCCAGCAGTTACTCGATCCAGGGTGGCTACACCTTC.

The chain has TRBV12-5 and TRBJ2-1, with D maybe TRBD2 (6 bases). The CDR3 is made up of 16 amino acids. V dropped 7 bases and J dropped 0 bases, with 16 bases sitting between them. CDR1 and CDR2 from the germline V gene are LGHNT and FRNRAP. CDR3 residues: CASASPSASSYNEQFF. CDR3 nucleotides: TGTGCTAGTGCTTCCCCTAGCGCGAGCTCCTACAATGAGCAGTTCTTC.

The gene calls are TRBV9 and TRBJ1-2; D ambiguous. The CDR3 consists of 14 residues. V lost 3 bases, J lost 8 bases, and 17 bases lay in between. The V gene's germline CDR1 is SGDLS and CDR2 YYNGEE. This CDR3 is CASSGAHVAGGYTF. The CDR3 nucleotides read TGTGCCAGCAGCGGGGCCCACGTAGCGGGGGGCTACACCTTC. The complete variable domain, with remaining parts taken from reference TRBV9 and TRBJ1-2, reads DSGVTQTPKHLITATGQRVTLRCSPRSGDLSVYWYQQSLDQGLQFLIQYYNGEERAKGNILERFSAQQFPDLHSELNLSSLELGDSALYFCASSGAHVAGGYTFGSGTRLTVV.

The gene calls are TRBV7-2 and TRBJ2-5, with D tentatively TRBD2 (5 bases). From germline, CDR1 is SGHTA and CDR2 FQGNSA. Trimming took off 5 bases at V and 2 bases at J, with 12 bases between the two ends. The CDR3 is 14 residues long. This CDR3 reads CASSRGAVQETQYF. DNA of the CDR3: TGTGCCAGCAGCCGTGGAGCGGTACAAGAGACCCAGTACTTC.

V usage is TRBV7-3 and J usage is TRBJ2-7; 12 bases fit TRBD1. The CDR3 spans 13 residues. V was pared by 3 bases and J by 8 bases, with 2 bases of the junction left unmatched. Germline values: CDR1 SGHTA, CDR2 FQGTGA. CDR3 coding DNA: TGTGCCAGCAGCTTCGGGGACAGGGGGCAGCAGTACTTC. Translating it yields CASSFGDRGQQYF. Together with reference TRBV7-3 and TRBJ2-7, the CDR3 gives the full variable domain: GAGVSQTPSNKVTEKGKYVELRCDPISGHTALYWYRQSLGQGPEFLIYFQGTGAADDSGLPNDRFFAVRPEGSVSTLKIQRTERGDSAVYLCASSFGDRGQQYFGPGTRLTVT.

The chain links TRBV5-1 to TRBJ2-2, with TRBD2 matching 12 bases. CDR1 is SGHRS, CDR2 YFSETQ, per germline. This CDR3 region has 17 residues. V lost 0 bases and J lost 0; bases outside the gene matches: 0. CDR3 residues: CASSLGLAGANTGELFF. The CDR3 bases are TGCGCCAGCAGCTTGGGACTAGCGGGGGCGAACACCGGGGAGCTGTTTTTT.

The V call is TRBV11-3, the J call TRBJ2-1; 7 bases align to TRBD2. V dropped 6 bases and J dropped 6; count of bases not matched to a gene: 5. Germline loops: CDR1 SGHNT, CDR2 YENEEA. The CDR3 length is 13 residues. This CDR3 reads CASRAGEGNEQFF. CDR3 nucleotide sequence: TGTGCCAGCAGGGCGGGAGAAGGCAATGAGCAGTTCTTC.

The chain recombines TRBV2 with TRBJ2-1, with D perhaps matching TRBD2 (6 bases). V lost 10 bases and J 14 bases, leaving 15 bases between the germline ends. The germline CDR1 and CDR2 sequences are SNHLY and FYNNEI. The CDR3 is 10 amino acids. This chain's CDR3 is CATGRDSEFF. The CDR3 DNA sequence: TGTGCCACAGGAAGGGACTCTGAGTTCTTC. Complete variable domain (other parts from reference TRBV2 and TRBJ2-1): EPEVTQTPSHQVTQMGQEVILRCVPISNHLYFYWYRQILGQKVEFLVSFYNNEISEKSEIFDDQFSVERPDGSNFTLKIRSTKLEDSAMYFCATGRDSEFFGPGTRLTVL.

This clone was seen only once. V gene TRBV7-8 combines with J gene TRBJ2-3, with D perhaps matching TRBD2 (5 bases). The germline CDR1 and CDR2 sequences are SGHVS and FQNEAQ. Trimming pared 1 base from V and 0 bases from J, leaving 11 bases between. The CDR3 sequence is 16 residues long. The DNA of the CDR3 is TGTGCCAGCAGCTTAGTAGGCCGGACTAGCACAGATACGCAGTATTTT. Encoded protein: CASSLVGRTSTDTQYF. Filled out from reference TRBV7-8 and TRBJ2-3, the complete variable domain reads GAGVSQSPRYKVAKRGQDVALRCDPISGHVSLFWYQQALGQGPEFLTYFQNEAQLDKSGLPSDRFFAERPEGSVSTLKIQRTQQEDSAVYLCASSLVGRTSTDTQYFGPGTRLTVL.

This clone was recorded only once. This rearrangement joins TRBV5-1 to TRBJ2-7, with 10 positions matching TRBD2. The CDR3 runs to 15 residues. V gave up 3 bases and J gave up 2 bases; unmatched junction bases: 5. The germline CDR1 and CDR2 sequences are SGHRS and YFSETQ. Here the CDR3 reads CASSSRTSGAYEQYF. In DNA form, the CDR3 reads TGCGCCAGCAGCTCCAGGACTAGCGGAGCCTACGAGCAGTACTTC.

V gene TRBV6-6 combines with J gene TRBJ1-5; D perhaps matches TRBD1 (5 bases). Germline V CDR1 and CDR2: MNHNY, SVGAGI (reference sequence). The V end was cut by 2 bases, the J end by 0 bases, with 5 bases between. The CDR3 sequence is 14 residues long. The CDR3 sequence is CASSYDSSNQPQHF. CDR3 DNA sequence: TGTGCCAGCAGTTACGACAGTAGCAATCAGCCCCAGCATTTT.

The chain has TRBV5-6 and TRBJ2-1; a possible D gene is TRBD1 (5 bases). V dropped 0 bases and J dropped 5 bases, with 6 bases sitting between them. The CDR3 has 13 residues. Germline V gene lookup returns CDR1 SGHDT and CDR2 YYEEEE. This CDR3 reads CASSLETDNEQFF. The CDR3 coding sequence is TGTGCCAGCAGCTTGGAGACAGACAATGAGCAGTTCTTC.

In its sample, this clone was seen once. CDR3 in DNA: TGTGCCAGCAACAGACCTGATCAAGAGACCCAGTACTTC. Translated, it gives CASNRPDQETQYF. The rearrangement joins TRBV11-1 to TRBJ2-5; the D is unclear. V lost 7 bases to trimming and J lost 2 bases, with 11 bases between them. From germline, CDR1 is SGHAT and CDR2 FQDESV (reference sequence). CDR3 length equals 13 residues.

The rearrangement joins TRBV9 to TRBJ2-7; D remains unclear. V was pared by 3 bases and J by 4 bases, with 14 bases between. This CDR3 comprises 14 residues. In germline, CDR1 is SGDLS, CDR2 YYNGEE. CDR3 nucleotide sequence: TGTGCCAGCAGCGCCATTGACTCTACATACGAGCAGTACTTC. Its protein is CASSAIDSTYEQYF.

The genes are TRBV28 and TRBJ1-6, with TRBD1 matching 8 bases. With 5 bases clipped from V and 7 bases from J, the junction kept 7 bases outside the gene matches. In germline, CDR1 is MDHEN, CDR2 SYDVKM. This CDR3 comprises 15 residues. Here the CDR3 reads CASSPDRGRNSPLHF. CDR3 DNA: TGTGCCAGCAGTCCAGACAGGGGTAGAAATTCACCCCTCCACTTT.

The chain joins TRBV9 to TRBJ1-2, with 7 bases aligning to TRBD1. Germline loops: CDR1 SGDLS, CDR2 YYNGEE. J was trimmed by 3 bases and V by 4 bases; bases with no gene match: 12. This CDR3 contains 16 residues. CDR3 in amino acids: CASSPTTRGAHYGYTF. The CDR3 bases are TGTGCCAGCAGCCCCACCACCAGGGGGGCCCACTATGGCTACACCTTC.

The chain is built from TRBV16 and TRBJ1-2; no firm D call. Trimming pared 2 bases from V and 8 bases from J, leaving 12 bases between. The germline CDR1 and CDR2 sequences are KGHSY and FQNENV. CDR3 length equals 13 residues. CDR3 in amino acids: CASSQGYSGGYTF. In nucleotides, the CDR3 is TGTGCCAGCAGCCAAGGGTACAGCGGCGGCTACACCTTC.

This chain links TRBV2 with TRBJ1-2; 7 nucleotides agree with TRBD1. Germline CDR1 SNHLY, CDR2 FYNNEI. J gave up 6 bases and V 5 bases, and 9 bases lay outside the gene matches. The CDR3 extends over 14 amino acids. The CDR3 sequence: CASSPDPTGNGYTF. CDR3 nucleotide sequence: TGTGCCAGCAGTCCAGATCCGACAGGGAATGGCTACACCTTC.

This chain uses TRBV6-1 with TRBJ1-3; unclear D gene. Germline assignment: CDR1 MNHNS and CDR2 SASEGT. V was clipped by 0 bases and J by 7 bases, with 16 bases between them. The CDR3 spans 16 residues. This CDR3 is CASSEALPGSGNTIYF. DNA of the CDR3: TGTGCCAGCAGTGAAGCGCTGCCGGGAAGTGGGAACACCATATATTTT.

V gene TRBV7-2 combines with J gene TRBJ2-5; TRBD2 might be the D (7 bases). Between the trimmed V and J ends, which lost 6 bases and 2 bases, there was a span of 13 bases. CDR1 is SGHTA and CDR2 is FQGNSA in the germline V gene. The CDR3 sequence is 14 residues long. The CDR3 here is CASSRGGSQETQYF. Written as DNA, the CDR3 is TGTGCCAGCAGTAGGGGGGGCTCTCAAGAGACCCAGTACTTC. Looking up the rest from reference TRBV7-2 and TRBJ2-5 gives the full variable domain: GAGVSQSPSNKVTEKGKDVELRCDPISGHTALYWYRQSLGQGLEFLIYFQGNSAPDKSGLPSDRFSAERTGGSVSTLTIQRTQQEDSAVYLCASSRGGSQETQYFGPGTRLLVL.

V is TRBV30 and J is TRBJ1-2, with D possibly TRBD1 on 5 matching bases. Germline V CDR1 and CDR2: GTSNPN, SVGIG (reference sequence). This CDR3 contains 14 residues. Trimming left V 2 bases short and J 1 base short, with 11 bases between. This CDR3 is CAWSRTGLNYGYTF. The CDR3 coding sequence is TGTGCCTGGAGTCGGACGGGACTTAACTATGGCTACACCTTC.

The chain has TRBV18 and TRBJ2-1, with TRBD2 identical over 10 bases. V lost 0 bases to trimming and J lost 6 bases; unmatched junction nucleotides: 2. CDR3 size: 15 residues. Germline assignment: CDR1 KGHSH and CDR2 LQKENI. DNA for the CDR3: TGTGCCAGCTCACCACCGGGACTAGCGATCAATGAGCAGTTCTTC. Amino acids: CASSPPGLAINEQFF.